The clone carrying this T cell receptor (beta chain) has a count of ten or more. Its antigen is as yet unknown. CDR3 length: 14 residues. Germline CDR1 SGHDT, CDR2 YYEEEE. V was clipped by 4 bases and J by 5 bases, with 12 bases between them. This sample is part of a study of T cells after yellow fever vaccination. 5'RACE template switching generated TCR cDNA, adding a universal primer site and UMIs. Via MiXCR, TCRdb re-called the 5' RACE reads, giving one row per CDR3 protein. The sample yields hundreds of thousands of distinct CDR3 sequences, more than 3% seen once. Study-wide results and limits: Researchers report a weaker secondary response that nonetheless peaked faster, day 5 versus 15.

The genes are TRBV5-6 and TRBJ2-2; D call uncertain. Specimen: PBMCs, collected on the day of the yellow fever booster vaccination. The TCR originated in a man between 18 and 35 years old who received the YFV17D yellow fever vaccine. The CDR3 region has the DNA TGTGCCAGCAGCGACGTCATTATAACCGGGGAGCTGTTTTTT. Protein: CASSDVIITGELFF.